Listed below are T cell receptor beta chains from one sample, sequenced in a study of blood T cell repertoires in COVID-19. Assay: immunoSEQ multiplex PCR; the TCRdb copy retains only in-frame clones and omits some. Found here are 150,000 or so clones, over 75% of them singletons; the top ten hold 1.6%. Sequencing was performed on peripheral blood. The receptors stem from a human donor in a cohort sampled during active COVID-19. The CDR3 runs from the conserved cysteine through the conserved F or W.

TRBV2	14	CASRGNRGGTEAFF
TRBV3-1/TRBV3-2	16	CASTTGGAGGTDTQYF
TRBV12-3/TRBV12-4	13	CASSADRGQGYTF
TRBV3-1/TRBV3-2	15	CASSQAGVGGNEQFF
TRBV19	14	CASSSMRLAVKQFF
TRBV19	15	CASSLTRGRNEKLFF
TRBV7-2	13	CASSLNSYNEQFF
TRBV18	13	CASSPQGGPAQHF
TRBV6-6	15	CASSYWRVSTDTQYF
TRBV7-8	13	CASSIPSGYEQYF
TRBV6-6	14	CASRGASGGHEQYF
TRBV7-9	19	CASSLNARYFSGVGDTQYF
TRBV19	15	CASSITGTGDQPQHF
TRBV27	15	CASAYRVGNTGELFF
TRBV28	11	CASSDSYGYTF
TRBV15	16	CATSGSIAEDQETQYF
TRBV10-2	12	CASTPETGELFF
TRBV7-3	14	CASSLLPTGGRQFF
TRBV28	12	CASTGEAGPQYF
TRBV2	14	CASSEVRSNYGYTF
TRBV9	16	CASSLRLALNTGELFF
TRBV5-6	14	CASSLLQGQNTIYF
TRBV5-1	17	CASSLGLIRGLYNEQFF
TRBV7-9	14	CASSLGQNNEKLFF
TRBV28	18	CASRDPWRKGIGNQPQHF
TRBV6-2/TRBV6-3	18	CASSPEYGDHRGRQPQHF
TRBV7-2	16	CASRPASGSIPDTQYF
TRBV27	12	CASSPFVYEQYF
TRBV7-3	15	CASSLEPGVGETQYF
TRBV12-3/TRBV12-4	13	CASSLLESYEQYF
TRBV11-3	15	CASSPTSGSGYEQFF
TRBV3-1/TRBV3-2	14	CASSQDPMQETQYF
TRBV28	14	CASRPYAGNTEAFF
TRBV7-3	14	CASSPTSATDTQYF
TRBV7-9	17	CASSSRGTSGPTGELFF
TRBV11-2	15	CASSKGATTTGELFF